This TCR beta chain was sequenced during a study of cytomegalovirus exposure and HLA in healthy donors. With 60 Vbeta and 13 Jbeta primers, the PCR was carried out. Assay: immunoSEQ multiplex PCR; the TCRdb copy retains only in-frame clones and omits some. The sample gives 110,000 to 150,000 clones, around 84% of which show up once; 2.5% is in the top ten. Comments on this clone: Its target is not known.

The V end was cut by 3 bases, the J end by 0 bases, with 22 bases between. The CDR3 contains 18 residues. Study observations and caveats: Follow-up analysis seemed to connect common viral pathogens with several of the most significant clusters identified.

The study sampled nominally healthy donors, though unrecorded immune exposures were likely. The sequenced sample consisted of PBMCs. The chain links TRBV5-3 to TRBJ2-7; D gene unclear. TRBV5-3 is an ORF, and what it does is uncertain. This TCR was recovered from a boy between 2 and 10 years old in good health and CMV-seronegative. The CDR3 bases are TGTGCCAGAAGCTCGGAGCGTCCGGCTCACAATAGCTCCTACGAGCAGTACTTC. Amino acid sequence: CARSSERPAHNSSYEQYF.